This T cell receptor (beta chain) was observed in a study of STAT3 mutations in large granular lymphocyte leukemia. Study observations and caveats: At least one immunodominant TCR beta clonotype appeared in every T-cell large granular lymphocyte leukemia patient.

Only in-frame clones appear in the TCRdb table, and some are missing; sequencing was by immunoSEQ multiplex PCR. The sample records 35,000 to 50,000 clones, roughly 81% being singletons. As regards this clone: Its antigen is not known.

Germline V lookup: CDR1 SGHDN, CDR2 FVKESK. Trimming removed 0 bases from V and 0 bases from J; junction bases left unmatched: 11. This CDR3 region has 20 residues. This clonotype originated in a human donor with T large granular lymphocyte leukemia. Some clones in this sample may be carry-over from other donors' samples. This rearrangement joins TRBV14 to TRBJ2-1, with TRBD2 matching 10 bases. The material sequenced was PBMCs. CDR3 nucleotide sequence: TGTGCCAGCAGCCAAGACCACTTCCTACTAGCGGGGTCCTCCTACAATGAGCAGTTCTTC. Its translation is CASSQDHFLLAGSSYNEQFF.